The 23 T cell receptor beta chains given below trace back to one sample, sequenced in a study of cytomegalovirus exposure and HLA in healthy donors. 13 Jbeta primers and 60 Vbeta primers were used for the PCR. The protocol was immunoSEQ multiplex PCR, while the TCRdb copy is restricted to in-frame clones and leaves out a portion. The table includes about 140,000 clones, nearly 80% detected once. Sample: PBMCs. All receptors derive from a middle-aged woman in good health and CMV-seronegative.

The chain uses TRBV5-4 and TRBJ2-4, with unresolved D. V lost 1 base, J lost 9 bases, and 8 bases lay in between. The CDR3 has 12 residues. CDR1 SGHNT and CDR2 YYREEE come from the germline V gene (reference sequence). The chain's CDR3 is CASSLISGIQYF. The DNA for the CDR3 is TGTGCCAGCAGCTTGATCTCGGGCATTCAGTACTTC.

The J gene is TRBJ1-5, the V gene TRBV19; 7 bases line up with TRBD1. This CDR3 is 14 amino acids long. Trimming took 6 bases from V and 5 from J; bases not matched to a gene: 7. Germline-derived CDR1 and CDR2 are LNHDA and SQIVND (reference sequence). The CDR3 is CASRPGQPYQPQHF. The CDR3, as DNA: TGTGCCAGTAGACCGGGACAGCCTTATCAGCCCCAGCATTTT.

The J gene is TRBJ2-1, the V gene TRBV19; perhaps TRBD2 as D (5 bases). There are 12 residues in the CDR3. Germline V gene data show CDR1 as LNHDA and CDR2 as SQIVND (reference sequence). Trimming stripped 7 bases from V and 9 bases from J, with 13 bases between. The CDR3 loop reads CASMVWESEQFF. In nucleotides, the CDR3 is TGTGCCAGTATGGTATGGGAGTCTGAGCAGTTCTTC.

This sequence joins TRBV6-5 and TRBJ1-1, with no clear D. The CDR3 extends over 13 amino acids. Trimming left V 7 bases short and J 6 bases short, with 15 bases between. Germline V CDR1 and CDR2: MNHEY, SVGAGI. The DNA for the CDR3 is TGTGCCAGCACCGCCAGCGATGGTTCTGAAGCTTTCTTT. This encodes CASTASDGSEAFF.

Worth noting for this clone: The junction and the germline gene differ at one end; a read error may be behind it. CDR3 amino acids: CSSSGDIYGYTF. In DNA, the CDR3 is TGTTCCAGCAGCGGGGACATCTATGGCTACACCTTC. This chain links TRBV7-9 with TRBJ1-2; D may be TRBD1 (6 bases). Germline V lookup: CDR1 SEHNR, CDR2 FQNEAQ (reference sequence). The CDR3 totals 12 residues.

The chain carries TRBV10-3 and TRBJ1-1; TRBD1 matches at 7 bases. This CDR3 has 14 residues. Germline assignment: CDR1 ENHRY and CDR2 SYGVKD. V was pared by 6 bases and J by 3 bases, with 7 bases of the junction left unmatched. The CDR3 bases are TGTGCCATCAGATCCGACAGGGCTGACACTGAAGCTTTCTTT. Protein sequence: CAIRSDRADTEAFF.

This clone occurred once. V usage is TRBV29-1 and J usage is TRBJ2-7; 7 bases fit TRBD2. The CDR3 runs 14 residues. V gave up 4 bases and J gave up 2 bases; unmatched junction bases: 8. CDR1 is SQVTM and CDR2 is ANQGSEA in the germline V gene. The CDR3 bases are TGCAGCGTTGTGCCTGCGGGAGACCCCTACGAGCAGTACTTC. It is translated as CSVVPAGDPYEQYF.

As for this clone: At one boundary the junction diverges from the germline segment, which might be a read error. V is TRBV7-9 and J is TRBJ2-6, with D perhaps matching TRBD1 (5 bases). This CDR3 has 14 residues. Germline assignment: CDR1 SEHNR and CDR2 FQNEAQ (reference sequence). The CDR3 coding sequence is TGTGCCAGCAGCTCCTCCTCTGGGGCCAACGGCCTGACTTTC. Protein: CASSSSSGANGLTF.

V gene TRBV7-6 combines with J gene TRBJ2-1; TRBD1 matches 10 bases. The CDR3 sequence is 15 residues long. Trimming removed 5 bases from V and 10 bases from J; junction bases left unmatched: 11. Germline V lookup: CDR1 SGHVS, CDR2 FNYEAQ. CDR3 coding DNA: TGTGCCAGCAGCCTAGACGGGACAGGGGTGGAAGAGCAGTTCTTC. Protein product: CASSLDGTGVEEQFF.

The V call is TRBV21-1, the J call TRBJ2-7; TRBD2 is the table's D call and was not checked against the DNA. TRBV21-1 is a listed pseudogene. CDR3 length equals 10 residues. CDR3 DNA sequence: TGTGCCCCTACGGGAGGCGAGCAGTACTTC. Encoded protein: CAPTGGEQYF.

The rearrangement uses TRBV30 and TRBJ2-2; 9 bases line up with TRBD1. V lost 0 bases to trimming and J lost 4 bases; unmatched junction nucleotides: 0. This CDR3 is 14 amino acids long. Germline CDR1 reads GTSNPN; CDR2 reads SVGIG (reference sequence). CDR3 in amino acids: CAWSVTGGTGELFF. As DNA, the CDR3 is TGTGCCTGGAGTGTGACAGGGGGCACCGGGGAGCTGTTTTTT.

This chain joins TRBV6-6 and TRBJ1-1; TRBD1 is a possible D gene (5 bases). Germline V gene data show CDR1 as MNHNY and CDR2 as SVGAGI (reference sequence). V was shortened by 2 bases and J by 7 bases, with 8 bases between the two germline ends. This CDR3 is 12 amino acids long. The CDR3 region has the DNA TGTGCCAGCAGTTACCCTGACAGTGAAGCTTTCTTT. Protein: CASSYPDSEAFF.

This rearrangement joins TRBV7-9 to TRBJ1-2, with D perhaps matching TRBD1 (6 bases). Germline CDR1 SEHNR, CDR2 FQNEAQ (reference sequence). CDR3 length: 18 amino acids. The germline V and J ends were trimmed by 1 base and 0 bases, with 18 bases remaining between them. CDR3 sequence: CASSLDFDPGHSNYGYTF. In nucleotides, the CDR3 is TGTGCCAGCAGCTTAGACTTCGATCCGGGACACTCTAACTATGGCTACACCTTC.

The chain employs TRBV28 and TRBJ2-3, with TRBD2 matching over 10 bases. V lost 5 bases to trimming and J lost 5 bases; unmatched junction nucleotides: 7. The germline gives CDR1 MDHEN, CDR2 SYDVKM. The CDR3 runs to 15 residues. CDR3 nucleotides: TGTGCCAGCAGTAAGCGGGAGGGCCGCGGAGATACGCAGTATTTT. Its translation is CASSKREGRGDTQYF.

The chain joins TRBV14 to TRBJ1-4, with 7 bases matching TRBD1. Germline CDR1 is SGHDN and CDR2 is FVKESK. There are 16 residues in the CDR3. The ends lost 3 bases at V and 8 bases at J; junction bases unmatched: 12. In nucleotides, the CDR3 is TGTGCCAGCAGCCATGCCTCCTTAGGGGGCGGCGAAAAACTGTTTTTT. Translating gives CASSHASLGGGEKLFF.

This sequence joins TRBV6-6 and TRBJ1-5, with TRBD1 identical over 8 bases. V was pared by 2 bases and J by 7 bases, with 7 bases of the junction left unmatched. Germline loops: CDR1 MNHNY, CDR2 SVGAGI (reference sequence). The CDR3 sequence is 15 residues long. In nucleotides, the CDR3 is TGTGCCAGCAGTTACGAGACAGGGGTAAGACAGCCCCAGCATTTT. The encoded protein is CASSYETGVRQPQHF.

The sample holds one count of this clone. The chain employs TRBV7-9 and TRBJ2-5; TRBD1 agrees at 8 bases. The CDR3 is 16 residues long. With 4 bases clipped from V and 4 bases from J, the junction kept 11 bases outside the gene matches. Germline CDR1 reads SEHNR; CDR2 reads FQNEAQ (reference sequence). For the CDR3, the DNA is TGTGCCAGCAGCTCCAATCGGGCAGGGGGCACAGAGACCCAGTACTTC. This gives the protein CASSSNRAGGTETQYF. Drawing the rest from reference TRBV7-9 and TRBJ2-5, the complete variable domain is DTGVSQNPRHKITKRGQNVTFRCDPISEHNRLYWYRQTLGQGPEFLTYFQNEAQLEKSRLLSDRFSAERPKGSFSTLEIQRTEQGDSAMYLCASSSNRAGGTETQYFGPGTRLLVL.

This clone was picked up a small number of times. V and J are TRBV6-6 and TRBJ2-7; 8 nucleotides agree with TRBD2. CDR1 is MNHNY, CDR2 SVGAGI, per germline (reference sequence). J lost 2 bases, V lost 2 bases, and 5 bases had no gene match. The CDR3 is 15 residues long. CDR3 nucleotides: TGTGCCAGCAGTTACGGACCGGGACTAGCCTACGAGCAGTACTTC. Amino acids: CASSYGPGLAYEQYF.

This clone showed up just once. This chain connects TRBV27 to TRBJ2-3, with 8 bases that match TRBD2. V dropped 5 bases and J dropped 3; count of bases not matched to a gene: 7. The CDR3 is made up of 15 amino acids. CDR1 and CDR2 (germline): MNHEY, SMNVEV (reference sequence). The chain's CDR3 is CASSPRGGLTDTQYF. CDR3 in DNA: TGTGCCAGCAGTCCCCGGGGGGGATTGACAGATACGCAGTATTTT.

This chain connects TRBV5-8 to TRBJ2-1; D is undetermined. The CDR3 runs to 12 residues. CDR1 is SGHTS and CDR2 is YDEGEE in the germline V gene. Trimming took 2 bases from V and 5 from J, leaving 5 bases between them. The CDR3 region has the DNA TGTGCCAGCAGCTTTATTAACAATGAGCAGTTCTTC. Its translation is CASSFINNEQFF. Based on the CDR3 plus reference TRBV5-8 and TRBJ2-1, the full variable domain is EAGVTQSPTHLIKTRGQQATLRCSPISGHTSVYWYQQALGLGLQFLLWYDEGEERNRGNFPPRFSGRQFPNYSSELNVNALELEDSALYLCASSFINNEQFFGPGTRLTVL.

Note on this clone: The same CDR3 also results from other DNA sequences found in this sample. The chain is built from TRBV27 and TRBJ2-7; tentatively, D is TRBD1 (6 bases). The V end was cut by 3 bases, the J end by 2 bases, with 8 bases between. The CDR3 has 13 residues. CDR1 MNHEY and CDR2 SMNVEV come from the germline V gene (reference sequence). CDR3 DNA sequence: TGTGCCAGCAGTTTGAACAGGGCCTACGAGCAGTACTTC. It codes for CASSLNRAYEQYF.

This chain links TRBV7-2 with TRBJ2-7, with D perhaps TRBD1 (6 bases). Germline CDR1 reads SGHTA; CDR2 reads FQGNSA. This CDR3 spans 13 amino acids. Trimming left V 2 bases short and J 3 bases short, with 8 bases between. The CDR3: CASSLHRDYEQYF. Here the CDR3 DNA reads TGTGCCAGCAGCTTACACAGGGACTACGAGCAGTACTTC. Full variable domain (outside the CDR3, taken from reference TRBV7-2 and TRBJ2-7): GAGVSQSPSNKVTEKGKDVELRCDPISGHTALYWYRQSLGQGLEFLIYFQGNSAPDKSGLPSDRFSAERTGGSVSTLTIQRTQQEDSAVYLCASSLHRDYEQYFGPGTRLTVT.

The rearrangement links TRBV9 to TRBJ1-1, with a possible D match to TRBD1 (6 bases). This CDR3 region has 15 residues. Germline loops: CDR1 SGDLS, CDR2 YYNGEE. V was trimmed by 4 bases and J by 4 bases, leaving 17 bases between them. DNA for the CDR3: TGTGCCAGCAGCTCGTCGGACAGAGTAAGCACTGAAGCTTTCTTT. Translated: CASSSSDRVSTEAFF. Complete variable domain (other parts from reference TRBV9 and TRBJ1-1): DSGVTQTPKHLITATGQRVTLRCSPRSGDLSVYWYQQSLDQGLQFLIQYYNGEERAKGNILERFSAQQFPDLHSELNLSSLELGDSALYFCASSSSDRVSTEAFFGQGTRLTVV.